This TCR beta chain was profiled in a study of shared clonotypes between healthy human individuals. Sorted-subset replicate PCR reactions were performed with roughly 200 ng DNA, corresponding to roughly 30,000 T cell genomes. Clones were read by immunoSEQ multiplex PCR, and TCRdb kept only the in-frame ones, dropping some. The data show fewer than 1.8 million clones, about 98.5% seen once. General study points: Non-shared clonotypes had lower generation probabilities than those shared by all four donors.

Worth noting for this clone: The antigen is undetermined.

Germline V gives CDR1 SGHNT, CDR2 YYREEE (reference sequence). CDR3 length: 17 amino acids. The V and J ends lost 3 bases and 0 bases, in that order; junction bases with no gene match: 3. The specimen sequenced was naive CD4+ T cells sorted from blood. Subset defined: CD45RA+ positively selected. This sequence was found in a man aged 30-40 years in good health. The genes are TRBV5-4 and TRBJ2-7; 16 bases map to TRBD2. The CDR3 coding sequence is TGTGCCAGCAGCTGGGGACTAGCGGGAGGGCCCTCCTACGAGCAGTACTTC. Its protein product is CASSWGLAGGPSYEQYF.